The T cell receptor beta chain described here comes from a study of blood T cell repertoires in COVID-19. Across the study: The analysed material was cDNA or gDNA that came from T cells, B-cell-depleted T cells, or PBMCs.

Per the authors' pipeline: Reference gene primers were amplified, and this amplification served to estimate nucleated cell counts. Libraries were prepared by immunoSEQ multiplex PCR; TCRdb keeps only in-frame clonotypes and omits some of them. The D gene and trimming were derived from the DNA, and the V and J assignments and clone size from that table. The sample has 180,000 or so clones, over 65% seen once. Sequencing was done on a sample of peripheral blood. The source is a person aged 70 to 85 with COVID-19, enrolled during active disease.

The chain's CDR3 is CASSSTTGSYEQYF. The CDR3, as DNA: TGCGCCAGCAGCTCTACGACGGGATCCTACGAGCAGTACTTC. The chain uses TRBV5-1 and TRBJ2-7, with D possibly TRBD2 on 5 matching bases. Deletions cut 3 bases from V and 1 base from J, with 11 bases between. CDR1 is SGHRS and CDR2 is YFSETQ in the germline V gene. The CDR3 is 14 amino acids.